The entry that follows covers one T cell receptor beta chain sequence. Per the authors' pipeline: Reference gene primer amplification gave estimated nucleated cell counts. The assay was immunoSEQ multiplex PCR, and TCRdb's table has in-frame clones only and misses some. From that table come the V and J calls and clone size; the DNA was used to work out D and trimming. Of around 140,000 clones in the sample, over 75% were seen once. The sample is drawn from a study of blood T cell repertoires in COVID-19. Study-level background: Sites in the United States, Italy and Spain provided acute and convalescent COVID-19 samples.

Germline values: CDR1 MNHEY, CDR2 SMNVEV (reference sequence). CDR3 length: 13 residues. V gave up 2 bases and J gave up 8 bases; unmatched junction bases: 4. The chain is built from TRBV27 and TRBJ1-2; 8 bases fit TRBD1. What was sequenced was peripheral blood. This clonotype was sampled from a man aged 65-85 years with acute or convalescent COVID-19. The DNA for the CDR3 is TGTGCCAGCAGTTTAACAGGGGGACGGGGCTACACCTTC. As protein: CASSLTGGRGYTF.